This T cell receptor beta chain was documented in a study of CD8 T cells in ankylosing spondylitis. Whole-study results and caveats: Disease-linked clones reportedly concentrated significantly in matched ankylosing spondylitis synovial fluid.

The length of the CDR3 is 14 residues. The J segment lost 3 bases and the V segment lost 4 bases, leaving 6 bases of the junction unmatched. Germline CDR1 is MDHEN and CDR2 is SYDVKM. TCRdb reprocessed the 5' RACE reads with MiXCR, giving one entry per CDR3 protein. The sample lists 250,000 to 350,000 distinct CDR3 sequences, 15% to 20% occurring once. Only a few counts were recorded for this clonotype. The antigen remains undetermined. The rearrangement uses TRBV28 and TRBJ2-7, with TRBD1 matching over 7 bases. The TCR originated in a male donor with ankylosing spondylitis or in good health (not recorded which). The sample comprised blood, either unsorted or a sorted T cell fraction (not recorded which). The CDR3 DNA reads TGTGCCAGCAGTTCCCCAACAGGGGACTACGAGCAGTACGTC. Protein product: CASSSPTGDYEQYV.